The 23 T cell receptor beta chains listed next were all sequenced from one sample in a study of early T cells in non-severe SARS-CoV-2 infection. MiXCR, run by TCRdb on the 5' RACE reads, gives a single entry per CDR3 protein. The sample lists roughly 50,000 distinct CDR3 sequences, 8% to 8.5% seen once, with 9.4% in the top ten. The sample taken for sequencing was whole blood. The receptor source for this set is an adult who was a healthcare worker with PCR-confirmed SARS-CoV-2 infection or an uninfected control (not recorded which).

CDR3 protein: CASSPRTGLNYGYTF. For the CDR3, the DNA is TGTGCCAGCAGCCCAAGGACAGGACTGAACTATGGCTACACCTTC. The rearrangement uses TRBV7-9 and TRBJ1-2; the match to TRBD1 covers 7 bases. The CDR3 has 15 amino acids. Germline lookup yields CDR1 SEHNR and CDR2 FQNEAQ (reference sequence). After removal of 5 bases from V and 2 bases from J, the junction contained 8 bases not matched to a gene.

The table lists this clonotype with many counts. This rearrangement joins TRBV11-2 to TRBJ1-2; D call uncertain. V lost 3 bases to trimming and J lost 6 bases, with 14 bases between them. The CDR3 has 14 amino acids. The germline V gene encodes CDR1 SGHAT and CDR2 FQNNGV. The CDR3 reads CASSFTAPSDGYTF. The CDR3 nucleotides are TGTGCCAGCAGCTTTACAGCTCCGAGCGATGGCTACACCTTC. Using reference TRBV11-2 and TRBJ1-2 for the parts outside the CDR3, the full variable domain is EAGVAQSPRYKIIEKRQSVAFWCNPISGHATLYWYQQILGQGPKLLIQFQNNGVVDDSQLPKDRFSAERLKGVDSTLKIQPAKLEDSAVYLCASSFTAPSDGYTFGSGTRLTVV.

There are a few counts of this clonotype. The chain couples TRBV7-2 to TRBJ2-3, with 7 nucleotides matching TRBD2. Germline V lookup: CDR1 SGHTA, CDR2 FQGNSA. With V trimmed by 5 bases and J by 1 base, 3 bases remained unmatched. This CDR3 contains 14 residues. CDR3 sequence (DNA): TGTGCCAGCAGCCGAACTAGCGGCACAGATACGCAGTATTTT. This codes for CASSRTSGTDTQYF.

This clonotype occurred once. The gene calls are TRBV7-3 and TRBJ1-6, with 10 bases that match TRBD1. The ends lost 4 bases at V and 9 bases at J; junction bases unmatched: 3. The CDR3 covers 14 residues. Germline V gene data show CDR1 as SGHTA and CDR2 as FQGTGA. The CDR3 spells CASSSGQGVSPLHF. The CDR3 coding sequence is TGTGCCAGCAGCTCCGGACAGGGGGTTTCACCCCTCCACTTT. Full variable domain (outside the CDR3, taken from reference TRBV7-3 and TRBJ1-6): GAGVSQTPSNKVTEKGKYVELRCDPISGHTALYWYRQSLGQGPEFLIYFQGTGAADDSGLPNDRFFAVRPEGSVSTLKIQRTERGDSAVYLCASSSGQGVSPLHFGNGTRLTVT.

This clonotype was found once. A much larger clone lies a single base off, so this may be a read error. This chain uses TRBV6-5 with TRBJ2-3; maybe TRBD1 (7 bases). Germline V gives CDR1 MNHEY, CDR2 SVGAGI. This CDR3 is 11 amino acids long. CDR3 residues: CDSRGADTQYF. The CDR3, as DNA: TGTGACAGCAGGGGGGCAGATACGCAGTATTTT.

The chain carries TRBV7-9 and TRBJ2-7, with TRBD2 matching 10 bases. CDR1 is SEHNR and CDR2 is FQNEAQ in the germline V gene (reference sequence). This CDR3 is built from 19 residues. The trim removed 4 bases at V and 2 bases at J, leaving 17 bases unmatched. The CDR3 protein is CASSSTEPEWTSGPYEQYF. The CDR3 DNA reads as TGTGCCAGCAGCTCAACCGAACCCGAGTGGACTAGCGGTCCCTACGAGCAGTACTTC.

In this sample, this clonotype turned up many times. The genes are TRBV18 and TRBJ1-2; TRBD1 matches 10 bases. The CDR3 length is 14 residues. Germline V gene lookup returns CDR1 KGHSH and CDR2 LQKENI. V trimming: 3 bases; J trimming: 7 bases; junction bases outside the gene matches: 5. The CDR3 sequence is CASSPRDRGSGYTF. The CDR3 bases are TGTGCCAGCTCACCCCGGGACAGGGGATCTGGCTACACCTTC.

The genes are TRBV5-4 and TRBJ2-7; 9 bases map to TRBD1. Germline V gene data show CDR1 as SGHNT and CDR2 as YYREEE (reference sequence). The CDR3 consists of 15 residues. Trimming removed 0 bases from V and 3 bases from J; junction bases left unmatched: 4. In DNA form, the CDR3 reads TGTGCCAGCAGCTTGGATGGACAGGGGAACTACGAGCAGTACTTC. It codes for CASSLDGQGNYEQYF.

This sequence joins TRBV21-1 and TRBJ2-3; the listed D gene, TRBD2, was not tested against the DNA. TRBV21-1 is marked as a pseudogene. The CDR3 extends over 15 amino acids. The CDR3 is CASSRLAPHTDTQYF. CDR3 in DNA: TGTGCCAGCAGCAGACTAGCGCCACACACAGATACGCAGTATTTT.

There are many counts of this clonotype. V usage is TRBV4-2 and J usage is TRBJ2-7; 7 bases agree with TRBD2. Trimming removed 1 base from V and 0 bases from J; junction bases left unmatched: 6. This CDR3 has 16 residues. CDR1 is LGHNA, CDR2 YNFKEQ, per germline. In DNA form, the CDR3 reads TGTGCCAGCAGCCAAGTTGCGGGGGACGGCTCCTACGAGCAGTACTTC. Protein sequence: CASSQVAGDGSYEQYF.

The chain uses TRBV4-2 and TRBJ1-5; D is uncertain. Germline V gene data show CDR1 as LGHNA and CDR2 as YNFKEQ. The CDR3 length is 17 residues. V lost 0 bases to trimming and J lost 3 bases, with 15 bases between them. In DNA form, the CDR3 reads TGTGCCAGCAGCCAAGACCCCCTTCTGGGGTACAATCAGCCCCAGCATTTT. It yields the protein CASSQDPLLGYNQPQHF.

The table lists this clonotype with many counts. The genes are TRBV30 and TRBJ2-7; D is unresolved. Trimming took off 1 base at V and 2 bases at J, with 6 bases between the two ends. The CDR3 extends over 12 amino acids. Germline V gene data show CDR1 as GTSNPN and CDR2 as SVGIG (reference sequence). CDR3 protein: CAWSAVPYEQYF. The DNA of the CDR3 is TGTGCCTGGAGTGCCGTACCCTACGAGCAGTACTTC. Using reference TRBV30 and TRBJ2-7 for the parts outside the CDR3, the full variable domain is SQTIHQWPATLVQPVGSPLSLECTVEGTSNPNLYWYRQAAGRGLQLLFYSVGIGQISSEVPQNLSASRPQDRQFILSSKKLLLSDSGFYLCAWSAVPYEQYFGPGTRLTVT.

The chain recombines TRBV18 with TRBJ1-1; 11 nucleotides align to TRBD1. This CDR3 comprises 16 residues. The ends lost 3 bases at V and 4 bases at J; junction bases unmatched: 7. CDR1 KGHSH and CDR2 LQKENI come from the germline V gene. CDR3 amino acids: CASSPGDRGYVTEAFF. Here the CDR3 DNA reads TGTGCCAGCTCACCCGGGGACAGGGGGTATGTCACTGAAGCTTTCTTT.

This clonotype was recorded a few times. This chain connects TRBV20-1 to TRBJ2-5; 12 bases agree with TRBD2. CDR1 and CDR2 (germline): DFQATT, SNEGSKA (reference sequence). The CDR3 is 15 residues long. With V trimmed by 1 base and J by 2 bases, 2 bases remained unmatched. This CDR3 reads CSARGLAGVQETQYF. DNA for the CDR3: TGCAGTGCTAGAGGACTAGCGGGGGTTCAAGAGACCCAGTACTTC.

This clonotype has ten or more counts. The V and J genes are TRBV6-4 and TRBJ2-2, with D perhaps assigned TRBD1 or TRBD2 (6 bases each). CDR1 and CDR2 from the germline V gene are MRHNA and SNTAGT. The CDR3 runs to 16 residues. The ends were cut back, 2 bases at V and 4 bases at J, with 14 bases in the middle. The CDR3 reads CASSDEGGRGTGELFF. In DNA, the CDR3 is TGTGCCAGCAGTGACGAGGGGGGTCGCGGCACCGGGGAGCTGTTTTTT.

The sample holds a few counts of this clonotype. The chain is built from TRBV6-5 and TRBJ2-7; D remains unclear. V lost 6 bases, J lost 3 bases, and 6 bases lay in between. Germline values: CDR1 MNHEY, CDR2 SVGAGI. This CDR3 is built from 11 residues. The CDR3 reads CASRRNYEQYF. In DNA, the CDR3 is TGTGCCAGCAGGCGGAACTACGAGCAGTACTTC.

This rearrangement joins TRBV6-2 or TRBV6-3 to TRBJ1-5; D may be TRBD1 (5 bases). V lost 2 bases and J lost 2, with 16 bases in between. The germline V gene has CDR1 MNHEY and CDR2 SVGEGT. The CDR3 runs 17 residues. The CDR3 coding sequence is TGTGCCAGCAGTTACATCGGCAGGGAGGAGGGCAATCAGCCCCAGCATTTT. It yields the protein CASSYIGREEGNQPQHF.

This clonotype appeared a few times. The chain employs TRBV27 and TRBJ2-3; 10 nucleotides match TRBD1. This CDR3 contains 16 residues. The V gene's germline CDR1 is MNHEY and CDR2 SMNVEV (reference sequence). J lost 6 bases, V lost 8 bases, and 14 bases had no gene match. This chain's CDR3 is CASSHLRQGQGDTQYF. The CDR3 DNA reads as TGTGCCAGCTCTCATCTCAGACAGGGACAGGGGGATACGCAGTATTTT.

The J gene is TRBJ2-7, the V gene TRBV10-2, with 10 bases identical to TRBD2. The CDR3 length is 16 residues. The V segment lost 3 bases and the J segment 2 bases; nucleotides outside the gene matches: 7. Per the germline V gene, CDR1 is WSHSY and CDR2 is SAAADI. CDR3 residues: CASSDYSSGGAYEQYF. The CDR3 region has the DNA TGCGCCAGCAGTGACTACTCTAGCGGGGGAGCCTACGAGCAGTACTTC.

This chain links TRBV7-2 with TRBJ2-7; D possibly corresponds to TRBD1 (5 bases). Germline V gives CDR1 SGHTA, CDR2 FQGNSA. The CDR3 runs 13 residues. V gave up 7 bases and J gave up 5 bases, with 15 bases separating them. CDR3 loop: CASTDRQGHEQYF. In DNA, the CDR3 is TGTGCCAGCACAGACCGGCAGGGCCACGAGCAGTACTTC.

This clonotype came up many times. This chain links TRBV20-1 with TRBJ1-1, with TRBD1 matching over 7 bases. Germline CDR1 reads DFQATT; CDR2 reads SNEGSKA (reference sequence). J gave up 4 bases and V 0 bases, and 2 bases lay outside the gene matches. The CDR3 loop spans 13 amino acids. The CDR3 sequence: CSARETGPTEAFF. For the CDR3, the DNA is TGCAGTGCTAGAGAGACAGGGCCCACTGAAGCTTTCTTT.

This clonotype was seen a few times. The rearrangement joins TRBV30 to TRBJ1-5, with TRBD1 matching 7 bases. Germline V lookup: CDR1 GTSNPN, CDR2 SVGIG (reference sequence). The ends lost 2 bases at V and 7 bases at J; junction bases unmatched: 11. This CDR3 region has 15 residues. The DNA for the CDR3 is TGTGCCTGGAGTCGACAGGGTCTAGGTGGGCAGCCCCAGCATTTT. The encoded protein is CAWSRQGLGGQPQHF.

The gene calls are TRBV20-1 and TRBJ2-1, with 7 bases aligning to TRBD2. The CDR3 loop spans 12 amino acids. V lost 7 bases and J lost 8; bases outside the gene matches: 8. In germline, CDR1 is DFQATT, CDR2 SNEGSKA (reference sequence). The CDR3 DNA reads as TGCAGTGTGACGAGCGGGAACTATGAGCAGTTCTTC. Translated: CSVTSGNYEQFF.